The rows below give T cell receptor beta chains drawn from one sample of a study of cytomegalovirus exposure and HLA in healthy donors. Only in-frame clones appear in the TCRdb table, and some are missing; sequencing was by immunoSEQ multiplex PCR. This sample has roughly 180,000 clones; roughly 78% occur once, and the top ten carry under 15%. The sample taken for sequencing was PBMCs. Every receptor here comes from a woman aged 50 to 60 in good health and CMV-seropositive. The CDR3 runs from the conserved cysteine through the conserved F or W. Expanded clones are given a class, and other clones once, few, many or no size at all.

size: -; length: 15; J: TRBJ1-2; V: TRBV10-3; CDR3: CAISDGRQANYGYTF
size: once; length: 14; J: TRBJ2-2; V: TRBV29-1; CDR3: CSVVSGGTTGELFF
size: -; length: 14; J: TRBJ2-7; V: TRBV5-1; CDR3: CASSSGGASYEQYF
size: -; length: 14; J: TRBJ1-5; V: TRBV11-2; CDR3: CASSLASSNQPQHF
size: -; length: 15; J: TRBJ1-4; V: TRBV25-1; CDR3: CASSAGTGLNEKLFF
size: once; length: 15; J: TRBJ2-5; V: TRBV19; CDR3: CASSNRDIPTETQYF
size: few; length: 14; J: TRBJ2-3; V: TRBV27; CDR3: CATLRQAGTDTQYF
size: -; length: 14; J: TRBJ2-3; V: TRBV27; CDR3: CASSYVGGTDTQYF
size: -; length: 13; J: TRBJ1-2; V: TRBV30; CDR3: CAWSPRPGGGYTF
size: -; length: 17; J: TRBJ2-3; V: TRBV30; CDR3: CAWSRRTGGTSTDTQYF
size: few; length: 14; J: TRBJ1-4; V: TRBV9; CDR3: CASSFTQGGEKLFF
size: once; length: 14; J: TRBJ2-5; V: TRBV5-1; CDR3: CASSTGTAKETQYF
size: -; length: 15; J: TRBJ1-1; V: TRBV19; CDR3: CASSADGTGGTEAFF
size: -; length: 16; J: TRBJ2-1; V: TRBV7-9; CDR3: CASRIPGQGAYNEQFF
size: few; length: 11; J: TRBJ2-7; V: TRBV6-5; CDR3: CASGRGDEQYF
size: -; length: 13; J: TRBJ1-2; V: TRBV5-1; CDR3: CASSASGSYGYTF
size: -; length: 15; J: TRBJ1-1; V: TRBV11-3; CDR3: CASRFITGRHSEAFF
size: -; length: 8; J: TRBJ1-2; V: TRBV6-6; CDR3: CATNGYTF
size: once; length: 15; J: TRBJ1-1; V: TRBV4-1; CDR3: CASSQGDTVNTEAFF
size: -; length: 18; J: TRBJ2-7; V: TRBV5-5; CDR3: CASSLVGGQGSHLYEQYF
size: -; length: 13; J: TRBJ2-3; V: TRBV7-9; CDR3: CASSPLQTDTQYF
size: -; length: 15; J: TRBJ1-1; V: TRBV5-1; CDR3: CASSLVDRGRTEAFF
size: -; length: 13; J: TRBJ1-2; V: TRBV30; CDR3: CAWSSEAASGYTF
size: -; length: 15; J: TRBJ2-1; V: TRBV19; CDR3: CASSMIGQGTNEQFF
size: -; length: 14; J: TRBJ2-1; V: TRBV5-1; CDR3: CASSLGGRMNEQFF
size: -; length: 13; J: -; V: TRBV7-7; CDR3: CASSLGQNYEQYF
size: -; length: 14; J: TRBJ1-3; V: TRBV7-9; CDR3: CASSRTGTGNTIYF
size: -; length: 15; J: TRBJ2-1; V: TRBV12-5; CDR3: CASGISSGGRNEQFF
size: -; length: 15; J: TRBJ2-6; V: TRBV5-8; CDR3: CASSWGLLGANVLTF
size: -; length: 14; J: TRBJ2-7; V: TRBV2; CDR3: CASSVVRGVYEQYF
size: -; length: 15; J: TRBJ2-5; V: TRBV7-8; CDR3: CASSLAAGGQETQYF
size: -; length: 14; J: TRBJ1-5; V: TRBV27; CDR3: CASSIAGSNQPQHF
size: -; length: 13; J: TRBJ2-7; V: TRBV6-5; CDR3: CASSYSGTYEQYF
size: few; length: 15; J: TRBJ2-2; V: TRBV18; CDR3: CASSPSLATTGELFF
size: -; length: 15; J: TRBJ2-2; V: TRBV27; CDR3: CASSLRRAVPGELFF
size: few; length: 14; J: TRBJ2-2; V: TRBV25-1; CDR3: CASSGTGGIGELFF
size: -; length: 16; J: TRBJ2-1; V: TRBV2; CDR3: CASRADRGGSYNEQFF
size: -; length: 13; J: TRBJ2-5; V: TRBV18; CDR3: CASSPRGGETQYF
size: -; length: 13; J: TRBJ1-4; V: TRBV6-1; CDR3: CASSEPGVEKLFF
size: few; length: 14; J: -; V: TRBV6-5; CDR3: CASRNGGSSYEQYF
size: -; length: 16; J: TRBJ1-6; V: TRBV2; CDR3: CASSEVSLAVGSPLHF